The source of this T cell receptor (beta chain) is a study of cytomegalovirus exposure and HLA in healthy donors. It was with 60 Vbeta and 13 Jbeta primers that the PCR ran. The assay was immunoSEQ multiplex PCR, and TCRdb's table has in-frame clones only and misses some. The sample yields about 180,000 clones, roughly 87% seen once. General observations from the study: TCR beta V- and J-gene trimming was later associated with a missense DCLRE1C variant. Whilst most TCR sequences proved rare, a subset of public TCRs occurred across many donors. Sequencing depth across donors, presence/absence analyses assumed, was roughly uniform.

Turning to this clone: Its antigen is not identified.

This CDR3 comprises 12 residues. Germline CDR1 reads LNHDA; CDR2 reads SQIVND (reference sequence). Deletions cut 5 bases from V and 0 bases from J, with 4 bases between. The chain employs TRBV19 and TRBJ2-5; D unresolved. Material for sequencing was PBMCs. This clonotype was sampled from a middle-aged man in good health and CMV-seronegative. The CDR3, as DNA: TGTGCCAGTAGTCGGGACCAAGAGACCCAGTACTTC. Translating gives CASSRDQETQYF.